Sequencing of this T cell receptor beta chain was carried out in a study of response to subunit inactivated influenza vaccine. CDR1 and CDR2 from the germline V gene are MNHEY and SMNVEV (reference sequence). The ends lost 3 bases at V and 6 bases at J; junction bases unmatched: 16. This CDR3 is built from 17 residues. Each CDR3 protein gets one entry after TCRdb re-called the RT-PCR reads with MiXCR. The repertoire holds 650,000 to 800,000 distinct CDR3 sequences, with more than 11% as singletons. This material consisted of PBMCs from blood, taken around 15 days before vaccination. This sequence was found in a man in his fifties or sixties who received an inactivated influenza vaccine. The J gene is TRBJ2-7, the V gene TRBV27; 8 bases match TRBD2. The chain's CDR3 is CASSFHHSGGGEGEQYF. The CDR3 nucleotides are TGTGCCAGCAGTTTTCATCACAGCGGGGGAGGCGAAGGCGAGCAGTACTTC.